This TCR beta chain was sequenced during a study of blood T cell repertoires in COVID-19. Germline V gene sequence: CDR1 SGHTA, CDR2 FQGNSA. The CDR3 runs 16 residues. With 3 bases removed from V and 2 bases from J, the gap between germline ends came to 15 bases. Repertoires were generated with immunoSEQ multiplex PCR, while TCRdb's copy carries only in-frame clones and drops some. The repertoire holds about 500,000 clones, with approximately 89% as singletons. The chain links TRBV7-2 to TRBJ2-3; possibly TRBD2 for D (6 bases). Sequencing was done on a sample of peripheral blood. The receptor was isolated from a young man with COVID-19, enrolled during active disease. CDR3 protein: CASSLGGGPLTDTQYF. The CDR3 DNA reads TGTGCCAGCAGCTTGGGGGGAGGCCCCCTCACAGATACGCAGTATTTT.